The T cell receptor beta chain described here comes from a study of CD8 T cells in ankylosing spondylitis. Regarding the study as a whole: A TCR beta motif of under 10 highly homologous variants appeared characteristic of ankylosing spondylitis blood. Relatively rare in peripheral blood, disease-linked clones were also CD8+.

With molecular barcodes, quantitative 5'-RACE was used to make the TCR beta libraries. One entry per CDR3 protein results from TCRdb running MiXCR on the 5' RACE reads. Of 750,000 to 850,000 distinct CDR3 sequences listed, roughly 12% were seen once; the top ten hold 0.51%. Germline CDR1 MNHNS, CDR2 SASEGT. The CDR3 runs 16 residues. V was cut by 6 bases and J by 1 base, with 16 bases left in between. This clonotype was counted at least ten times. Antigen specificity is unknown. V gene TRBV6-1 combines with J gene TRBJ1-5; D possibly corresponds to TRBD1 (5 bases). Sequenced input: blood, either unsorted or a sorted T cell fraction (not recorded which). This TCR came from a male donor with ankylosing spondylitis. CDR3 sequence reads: CASRRLGARSNQPQHF. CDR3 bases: TGTGCCAGCAGGCGCCTAGGGGCTCGAAGCAATCAGCCCCAGCATTTT.